These 26 T cell receptor beta chains were all obtained from the same sample, sequenced in a study of beta chain features in type 1 diabetes. Study-level points and caveats: Shorter TCRB CDR3s, moderately but significantly so, were found in Type 1 diabetes patients in all four CD4+ subsets.

cDNA synthesis used the whole RNA isolate, giving expressed TCRB sequences. Sequenced by immunoSEQ multiplex PCR; TCRdb stores in-frame clones only, minus some. In the table there are about 280,000 clones, 15% of which are singletons. These receptors have no known antigen. The material sequenced was naive CD4+ T cells from blood. The receptor source for this set is a man younger than 30 with type 1 diabetes.

The table lists this clone with a few counts. The rearrangement links TRBV5-4 to TRBJ2-7, with D perhaps TRBD2 (6 bases). The CDR3 contains 12 residues. The V gene lost 2 bases and the J gene lost 12 bases, with 15 bases spanning the gap. Germline V gene lookup returns CDR1 SGHNT and CDR2 YYREEE (reference sequence). The CDR3 DNA reads TGTGCCAGCAGCTTCGGGACTCTAAGACCGTACTTC. This codes for CASSFGTLRPYF.

In this sample, this clone turned up a few times. This chain connects TRBV6-6 to TRBJ2-1; a possible D gene is TRBD2 (6 bases). V lost 11 bases and J 5 bases, leaving 10 bases between the germline ends. This CDR3 spans 11 amino acids. CDR1 and CDR2 (germline): MNHNY, SVGAGI (reference sequence). CDR3 sequence (DNA): TGTGCCGGGGCGGGGAACAATGAGCAGTTCTTC. Amino acids: CAGAGNNEQFF.

The CDR3 loop is CASTGVVNTEAFF. CDR3 DNA sequence: TGTGCCAGTACCGGGGTGGTGAACACTGAAGCTTTCTTT. The chain combines TRBV19 with TRBJ1-1; D not resolved. The germline V and J ends were trimmed by 7 bases and 0 bases, with 9 bases remaining between them. CDR1 and CDR2 (germline): LNHDA, SQIVND (reference sequence). The CDR3 is 13 residues long. Based on the CDR3 plus reference TRBV19 and TRBJ1-1, the full variable domain is DGGITQSPKYLFRKEGQNVTLSCEQNLNHDAMYWYRQDPGQGLRLIYYSQIVNDFQKGDIAEGYSVSREKKESFPLTVTSAQKNPTAFYLCASTGVVNTEAFFGQGTRLTVV.

Only a few counts were recorded for this clone. The V gene is TRBV15, the J gene TRBJ2-7; 11 positions agree with TRBD1. There are 17 residues in the CDR3. V shed 0 bases and J 4 bases; nucleotides not matched to a gene: 8. The V gene's germline CDR1 is LNHNV and CDR2 YYDKDF (reference sequence). In DNA, the CDR3 is TGTGCCACCAGCAGAGATCGGGGGACAGGGGGATTATACGAGCAGTACTTC. Translating it yields CATSRDRGTGGLYEQYF.

This clone has just a few counts. This chain links TRBV28 with TRBJ2-3; a weak D match, TRBD1 (7 bases). Germline CDR1 MDHEN, CDR2 SYDVKM. The CDR3 is 14 residues long. Trimming stripped 7 bases from V and 2 bases from J, with 13 bases between. The CDR3 DNA is TGTGCCAGCAAACAGGGGAGGCCCACAGATACGCAGTATTTT. This encodes CASKQGRPTDTQYF. The full variable domain, in which reference TRBV28 and TRBJ2-3 provide the parts outside the CDR3, is DVKVTQSSRYLVKRTGEKVFLECVQDMDHENMFWYRQDPGLGLRLIYFSYDVKMKEKGDIPEGYSVSREKKERFSLILESASTNQTSMYLCASKQGRPTDTQYFGPGTRLTVL.

This chain connects TRBV28 to TRBJ1-6; tentatively, D is TRBD1 (5 bases). Per germline, CDR1 MDHEN and CDR2 SYDVKM. The CDR3 has 12 residues. V lost 6 bases and J 9 bases, leaving 9 bases between the germline ends. As DNA, the CDR3 is TGTGCCAGCAGCTCAGACAGTTCACCCCTCCACTTT. Translating gives CASSSDSSPLHF.

This clone has just a few counts. The genes are TRBV5-1 and TRBJ1-6; tentative D call: TRBD1 (5 bases). The CDR3 contains 15 residues. Germline-derived CDR1 and CDR2 are SGHRS and YFSETQ. Trimming took off 3 bases at V and 6 bases at J, with 13 bases between the two ends. CDR3 protein: CASSSGTAGNSPLHF. For the CDR3, the DNA is TGCGCCAGCAGCTCAGGGACTGCCGGTAATTCACCCCTCCACTTT.

This rearrangement joins TRBV28 to TRBJ1-1; possibly TRBD1 for D (5 bases). This CDR3 is 13 amino acids long. Germline CDR1 reads MDHEN; CDR2 reads SYDVKM. V was cut by 6 bases and J by 1 base, with 9 bases left in between. This CDR3 is CASRRTGNTEAFF. CDR3 nucleotide sequence: TGTGCCAGCAGGAGAACAGGGAACACTGAAGCTTTCTTT.

This clone was picked up a small number of times. The rearrangement uses TRBV4-1 and TRBJ1-1; 8 bases are a match to TRBD1. V shed 6 bases and J 1 base; nucleotides not matched to a gene: 4. This CDR3 region has 14 residues. Germline V lookup: CDR1 MGHRA, CDR2 YSYEKL. The CDR3: CASRDRAPNTEAFF. CDR3 bases: TGCGCCAGCAGGGACAGGGCCCCGAACACTGAAGCTTTCTTT.

The chain carries TRBV10-2 and TRBJ2-2; TRBD2 agrees at 14 bases. This CDR3 comprises 14 residues. The V gene end was trimmed by 10 bases and the J gene end by 6 bases; junction bases not matched to a gene: 4. Looked up from germline, CDR1 is WSHSY and CDR2 is SAAADI. CDR3 coding DNA: TGCGCCACGGGACTAGCGGGAGCCGCCGGGGAGCTGTTTTTT. Translation: CATGLAGAAGELFF.

This clone has just a few counts. V and J are TRBV28 and TRBJ2-1, with 7 bases matching TRBD2. The V gene end was trimmed by 10 bases and the J gene end by 6 bases; junction bases not matched to a gene: 18. The CDR3 spans 16 residues. Germline CDR1 is MDHEN and CDR2 is SYDVKM. The CDR3 region has the DNA TGTGCCACCACGGGAGGCGGACAACTAAACGTCAATGAGCAGTTCTTC. Its translation: CATTGGGQLNVNEQFF.

This clone was counted a few times. The V gene is TRBV7-9, the J gene TRBJ2-5; weak D call: TRBD1 (5 bases). The ends were cut back, 5 bases at V and 11 bases at J, with 12 bases in the middle. The germline V gene encodes CDR1 SEHNR and CDR2 FQNEAQ (reference sequence). The CDR3 consists of 11 residues. The CDR3 loop reads CASSPRELQYF. CDR3 sequence (DNA): TGTGCCAGCAGCCCCAGGGAATTGCAGTACTTC.

The genes are TRBV10-3 and TRBJ1-2; no clear D gene. The CDR3 spans 12 residues. The V end lost 4 bases, the J end lost 4 bases, and 7 bases lay between the germline ends. CDR1 ENHRY and CDR2 SYGVKD come from the germline V gene. In nucleotides, the CDR3 is TGTGCCATCAGTGTGGAGGGCTATGGCTACACCTTC. Translating it yields CAISVEGYGYTF.

This clone was counted a few times. The rearrangement links TRBV28 to TRBJ2-7; possible D gene TRBD2, 5 bases. The V end lost 4 bases, the J end lost 0 bases, and 10 bases lay between the germline ends. CDR1 is MDHEN, CDR2 SYDVKM, per germline. This CDR3 region has 14 residues. CDR3 protein: CASSYGVSSYEQYF. The CDR3 DNA reads as TGTGCCAGCAGTTACGGGGTAAGCTCCTACGAGCAGTACTTC.

This chain connects TRBV29-1 to TRBJ2-7; 11 nucleotides line up with TRBD1. Losses at the gene ends were 7 bases for V and 8 bases for J; bases not matched to a gene: 7. This CDR3 contains 12 residues. Germline V lookup: CDR1 SQVTM, CDR2 ANQGSEA. CDR3 coding DNA: TGCAGCGGCCGGGACAGGGGGTTCAAGCAGTACTTC. Amino acid sequence: CSGRDRGFKQYF.

This clone was counted between two and nine times. V usage is TRBV7-2 and J usage is TRBJ2-2; TRBD2 agrees at 7 bases. Germline V gives CDR1 SGHTA, CDR2 FQGNSA. The CDR3 covers 16 residues. V shed 4 bases, J shed 6 bases, and the junction held 11 bases outside the gene matches. The CDR3, as DNA: TGTGCCAGCAGCTATACCGGGACTACGAGCGCCGGGGAGCTGTTTTTT. It codes for CASSYTGTTSAGELFF.

The gene calls are TRBV7-9 and TRBJ2-7, with 7 bases identical to TRBD2. The J segment lost 9 bases and the V segment lost 5 bases, leaving 16 bases of the junction unmatched. In germline, CDR1 is SEHNR, CDR2 FQNEAQ (reference sequence). CDR3 size: 15 residues. CDR3 protein: CASSPVASGPTTQYF. CDR3 bases: TGTGCCAGCAGCCCCGTGGCTAGCGGTCCTACGACGCAGTACTTC.

The chain employs TRBV5-1 and TRBJ2-7; 11 nucleotides align to TRBD1. The CDR3 is made up of 15 amino acids. V dropped 4 bases and J dropped 6; count of bases not matched to a gene: 9. CDR1 is SGHRS, CDR2 YFSETQ, per germline. The CDR3 region has the DNA TGCGCCAGCAGCCCGAGACTGGGGACAGGGGGCGAGCAGTACTTC. Its translation is CASSPRLGTGGEQYF.

This clone occurred a few times. CDR3 in DNA: TGTGCCAGCAGGCGACCGGGACAGGGAGGCGAGCAGTACTTC. Amino acid sequence: CASRRPGQGGEQYF. This rearrangement joins TRBV7-2 to TRBJ2-7, with 9 nucleotides matching TRBD1. J lost 6 bases, V lost 6 bases, and 9 bases had no gene match. There are 14 residues in the CDR3. Germline CDR1 SGHTA, CDR2 FQGNSA. The entire variable domain, with the rest obtained from reference TRBV7-2 and TRBJ2-7, is as follows: GAGVSQSPSNKVTEKGKDVELRCDPISGHTALYWYRQSLGQGLEFLIYFQGNSAPDKSGLPSDRFSAERTGGSVSTLTIQRTQQEDSAVYLCASRRPGQGGEQYFGPGTRLTVT.

This clone was seen a few times. The chain has TRBV30 and TRBJ1-2, with D possibly being TRBD1 (5 bases). V lost 0 bases to trimming and J lost 2 bases, with 13 bases between them. This CDR3 contains 15 residues. Germline CDR1 and CDR2: GTSNPN and SVGIG (reference sequence). CDR3 DNA sequence: TGTGCCTGGAGTGTAGTGGGGGGAAGGAACTATGGCTACACCTTC. Its translation: CAWSVVGGRNYGYTF.

The chain joins TRBV30 to TRBJ1-2, with D possibly being TRBD1 (6 bases). The V end lost 1 base, the J end lost 8 bases, and 14 bases lay between the germline ends. This CDR3 has 13 amino acids. The germline V gene encodes CDR1 GTSNPN and CDR2 SVGIG (reference sequence). CDR3 sequence reads: CAWSGQGRGGYTF. DNA for the CDR3: TGTGCCTGGAGTGGGCAGGGGAGAGGGGGCTACACCTTC. The full variable domain, in which reference TRBV30 and TRBJ1-2 provide the parts outside the CDR3, is SQTIHQWPATLVQPVGSPLSLECTVEGTSNPNLYWYRQAAGRGLQLLFYSVGIGQISSEVPQNLSASRPQDRQFILSSKKLLLSDSGFYLCAWSGQGRGGYTFGSGTRLTVV.

The sample holds many counts of this clone. The genes are TRBV23-1 and TRBJ2-1, with a tentative D call TRBD2 (5 bases). TRBV23-1 is identified as an open reading frame with a role that is uncertain. V was clipped by 4 bases and J by 5 bases, with 12 bases between them. The CDR3 spans 14 residues. CDR3 sequence reads: CASSPWSGHNEQFF. DNA of the CDR3: TGCGCCAGCAGTCCTTGGAGCGGTCACAATGAGCAGTTCTTC.

The V and J genes are TRBV7-2 and TRBJ2-1; 10 bases map to TRBD2. The germline V gene has CDR1 SGHTA and CDR2 FQGNSA. The ends lost 1 base at V and 7 bases at J; junction bases unmatched: 10. The CDR3 is made up of 17 amino acids. CDR3 in DNA: TGTGCCAGCAGCTTAGATGCGCCGGGACTAGCGAGAAATGAGCAGTTCTTC. It codes for CASSLDAPGLARNEQFF.

This clone was counted a few times. This chain links TRBV7-8 with TRBJ2-1; D may be TRBD1 (6 bases). Germline loops: CDR1 SGHVS, CDR2 FQNEAQ. With 6 bases removed from V and 4 bases from J, the gap between germline ends came to 16 bases. The length of the CDR3 is 15 residues. The CDR3 here is CASRLGRGPYNEQFF. The CDR3 DNA is TGTGCCAGCAGGCTGGGCAGGGGTCCATACAATGAGCAGTTCTTC.

The rearrangement uses TRBV11-2 and TRBJ2-3; no definite D call. Deletions cut 2 bases from V and 5 bases from J, with 5 bases between. Germline V lookup: CDR1 SGHAT, CDR2 FQNNGV. There are 12 residues in the CDR3. The CDR3 loop reads CASSLSRDTQYF. The CDR3 DNA reads as TGTGCCAGCAGCTTAAGTAGAGATACGCAGTATTTT.

This clone has just a few counts. Different DNA sequences within this sample yield the same CDR3. The rearrangement uses TRBV4-2 and TRBJ2-1; TRBD2 aligns across 9 bases. The CDR3 loop spans 16 amino acids. CDR1 is LGHNA, CDR2 YNFKEQ, per germline. The V and J ends lost 3 bases and 9 bases, in that order; junction bases with no gene match: 12. The CDR3 here is CASSQGNSGSSGEQFF. CDR3 coding DNA: TGTGCCAGCAGCCAGGGGAATAGCGGGAGTAGTGGTGAGCAGTTCTTC.